At least ten counts were recorded for the clone carrying this T cell receptor (beta chain). Its matching antigen is unknown. This sample stems from a study of T cell responses to AZD1222 COVID-19 vaccine. Study outcomes and limitations: Possibly, clonal diversity was underestimated; donors were largely white British and included more females. Only five or six individuals given AZD1222 were seropositive at baseline.

Per germline, CDR1 WNHNN and CDR2 SYGVQD (reference sequence). CDR3 length: 17 residues. V trimming: 3 bases; J trimming: 3 bases; junction bases outside the gene matches: 5. This table comes from immunoSEQ multiplex PCR, and its TCRdb copy is limited to in-frame clones, with some not included. This sample yields about 84,000 clones, of which approximately 85% are seen a single time; roughly an eighth belongs to the top ten. V gene TRBV10-1 combines with J gene TRBJ2-1; TRBD2 agrees at 13 bases. The receptor's source is an adult who received the AZD1222 COVID-19 vaccine. Here the sequenced sample was peripheral blood, taken 28 days after the second AZD1222 dose. CDR3 nucleotides: TGCGCCAGCAGTGACCGATGGACTAGCGGGGGCTACAATGAGCAGTTCTTC. Encoded protein: CASSDRWTSGGYNEQFF.